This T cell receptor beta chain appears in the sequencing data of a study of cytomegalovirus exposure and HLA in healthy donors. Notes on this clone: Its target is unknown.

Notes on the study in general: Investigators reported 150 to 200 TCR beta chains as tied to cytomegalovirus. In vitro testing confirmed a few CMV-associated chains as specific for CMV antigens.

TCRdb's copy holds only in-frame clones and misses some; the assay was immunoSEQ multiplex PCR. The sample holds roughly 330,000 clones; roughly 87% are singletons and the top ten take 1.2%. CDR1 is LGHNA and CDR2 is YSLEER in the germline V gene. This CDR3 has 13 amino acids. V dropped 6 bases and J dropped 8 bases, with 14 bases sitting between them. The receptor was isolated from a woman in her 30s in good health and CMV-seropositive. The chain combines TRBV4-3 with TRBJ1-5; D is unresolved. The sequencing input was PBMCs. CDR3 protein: CASSPGDGEPQHF. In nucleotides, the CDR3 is TGCGCCAGCAGTCCTGGGGATGGGGAGCCCCAGCATTTT.